This TCR beta chain was recorded in a study of human T cells and chemical hapten exposure. Germline V gene sequence: CDR1 SGHRS, CDR2 YFSETQ. V lost 5 bases, J lost 1 base, and 15 bases lay in between. The CDR3 totals 15 residues. This clonotype was observed a handful of times. The time point denotes: patch test 1, 2 weeks after DPC sensitization. The treatment is: therapeutic diphenylcyclopropenone sensitization with weekly scalp DPC. TCRdb independently ran MiXCR on the RACE reads; one entry per CDR3 protein. The table lists 300,000 to 450,000 distinct CDR3 sequences, roughly 4.8% of them singletons.

The sequence came from a woman in her forties or fifties with alopecia areata. Some clones in this sample may be carry-over from other donors' samples. The chain couples TRBV5-1 to TRBJ1-1; D might be TRBD1 (6 bases). Sequenced here: whole blood, sampled in connection with sensitization to the hapten diphenylcyclopropenone (DPC). This chain's CDR3 is CASSLNRVPNTEAFF. The DNA for the CDR3 is TGCGCCAGCAGTCTGAACAGGGTCCCGAACACTGAAGCTTTCTTT.